This T cell receptor (beta chain) was found in a study of T-cell memory formation after mild COVID-19. Study summary: Most TCR clusters belonged to a single donor.

From the 5' RACE reads, TCRdb called clonotypes with MiXCR, one entry per CDR3 protein. The sample carries 450,000 to 650,000 distinct CDR3 sequences, under 20% recorded once. As for this clonotype: What it binds is not known.

V lost 5 bases and J 2 bases, leaving 9 bases between the germline ends. The CDR3 runs 13 residues. The germline gives CDR1 MNHNS, CDR2 SASEGT. General observations from the study: Pre-infection memory showed some responding clones, and this suggested that cross-reactive memory joined. Clones which contracted sat mainly in CM and EM if CD4+, and in EMRA if CD8+. CD4/CD8 balance characterized clones contracting day 15 to 85, and CD4+ skew characterized later expanders.

Sequencing was performed on PBMCs or a T cell subset sorted from them (not recorded which). This TCR derives from an adult woman who had mild COVID-19 (a few samples of this study predate the infection). Cell type and time point are not known. This chain uses TRBV6-1 with TRBJ1-1; D uncertain. The CDR3 protein is CASSFQTNTEAFF. CDR3 coding DNA: TGTGCCAGCAGTTTCCAGACCAACACTGAAGCTTTCTTT.